This T cell receptor (beta chain) was recorded in a study of regulatory T cells in long-lasting Graves disease. The study's findings and limits: When disease was persistent, TRBV28, TRBJ1-2 and TRBJ2-5 were the favored segments. Relative to newly diagnosed Graves' patients, persistent ones had lower TCR diversity.

Remarks on this clonotype: Antigen: not known.

The time point: newly diagnosed GD, antithyroid drugs for less than 3 months. Isolated PBMC RNA provided the starting material for the TCR library. Building of the TCR beta libraries involved iRepertoire HTBI primers and Arm-PCR of CDR3 regions. MiXCR, run by TCRdb on the multiplex PCR reads, gives a single entry per CDR3 protein. The sample lists hundreds of thousands of distinct CDR3 sequences, 16% occurring once. Germline values: CDR1 ENHRY, CDR2 SYGVKD. This CDR3 comprises 14 residues. Trimming removed 5 bases from V and 8 bases from J; junction bases left unmatched: 2. These data are also associated with another study on T cells in Graves' hyperthyroidism and ophthalmopathy. That report notes: Patients with uncontrolled infections, other autoimmune diseases, pregnancy or lactation were excluded. First-round RT-PCR with HTBI primers amplified the TCR CDR3 region.

The chain carries TRBV10-3 and TRBJ2-1; 14 nucleotides align to TRBD2. The specimen comprised peripheral blood mononuclear cells (PBMCs), sampled at new diagnosis, from a patient treated with antithyroid drugs. This clonotype was obtained from a woman aged 25 to 45 with Graves disease. CDR3 sequence: CAISPGLAGDEQFF. CDR3 in DNA: TGTGCCATCAGTCCGGGACTAGCGGGAGATGAGCAGTTCTTC.